A single sample is the source of the 10 T cell receptor beta chains below, sequenced in a study of Graves' ophthalmopathy and Graves' hyperthyroidism. For repertoire sequencing, the TCR beta CDR3 regions were amplified from RNA transcripts. First-round RT-PCR employed HTBI primers, with a second-round multiplex PCR after it. TCRdb reanalysed the multiplex PCR reads using MiXCR and keeps one entry per CDR3 protein. This table holds 170,000 or so distinct CDR3 sequences, over 35% found once. The sequenced sample consisted of peripheral blood. These receptor sequences come from a woman between 40 and 55 years old with Graves' ophthalmopathy.

This clonotype has ten or more counts. V usage is TRBV3-1 and J usage is TRBJ2-7; 11 bases are shared with TRBD2. V was pared by 1 base and J by 5 bases, with 1 base of the junction left unmatched. The CDR3 consists of 14 residues. CDR1 is LGHDT, CDR2 YNNKEL, per germline (reference sequence). As DNA, the CDR3 is TGTGCCAGCAGCCAAGTACTAGCGGGAGACGAGCAGTACTTC. Protein: CASSQVLAGDEQYF.

The table lists this clonotype with many counts. The chain couples TRBV19 to TRBJ2-4, with TRBD2 as a possible D gene (5 bases). This CDR3 comprises 14 residues. The V gene's germline CDR1 is LNHDA and CDR2 SQIVND (reference sequence). Trimming left V 7 bases short and J 2 bases short, with 12 bases between. The CDR3 DNA reads TGTGCCAGTAAACTAGATCCGTCCAAAAACATTCAGTACTTC. It is translated as CASKLDPSKNIQYF.

This clonotype was detected ten times or more. A junction boundary mismatches the germline segment, possibly from a read error. The chain combines TRBV12-3 or TRBV12-4 with TRBJ1-5; TRBD1 matches 7 bases. The CDR3 has 17 amino acids. The CDR3 DNA sequence: TGTGCCAGCAGCAGAATGACAGGGTTTGGCTCAAATCAGGCCCAGCATTTT. It specifies CASSRMTGFGSNQAQHF.

This clonotype was counted many times. The chain is built from TRBV19 and TRBJ1-1; D perhaps matches TRBD1 (5 bases). Per the germline V gene, CDR1 is LNHDA and CDR2 is SQIVND (reference sequence). V gave up 5 bases and J gave up 4 bases, with 17 bases separating them. CDR3 size: 15 residues. The CDR3 region has the DNA TGTGCCAGTAGTCCTCCAGGGACCCGTCGCACTGAAGCTTTCTTT. Translating gives CASSPPGTRRTEAFF. Filled out from reference TRBV19 and TRBJ1-1, the complete variable domain reads DGGITQSPKYLFRKEGQNVTLSCEQNLNHDAMYWYRQDPGQGLRLIYYSQIVNDFQKGDIAEGYSVSREKKESFPLTVTSAQKNPTAFYLCASSPPGTRRTEAFFGQGTRLTVV.

V and J are TRBV6-5 and TRBJ2-4; D possibly corresponds to TRBD1 (6 bases). Germline CDR1 and CDR2: MNHEY and SVGAGI. This CDR3 has 15 amino acids. The V end was cut by 0 bases, the J end by 4 bases, with 10 bases between. The CDR3: CASSYSGAGKNIQYF. In DNA, the CDR3 is TGTGCCAGCAGTTACTCGGGGGCAGGAAAAAACATTCAGTACTTC.

This clonotype came up once. The chain links TRBV2 to TRBJ2-4, with TRBD2 matching over 13 bases. This CDR3 contains 17 residues. CDR1 and CDR2 (germline): SNHLY, FYNNEI. With V trimmed by 7 bases and J by 2 bases, 8 bases remained unmatched. The CDR3 sequence is CASTGLAGDLPKNIQYF. CDR3 nucleotide sequence: TGTGCCAGCACCGGACTAGCGGGAGACCTTCCCAAAAACATTCAGTACTTC.

In this sample, this clonotype turned up many times. This rearrangement joins TRBV7-6 to TRBJ1-1; 8 positions match TRBD1. The CDR3 extends over 15 amino acids. Trimming at V came to 0 bases and at J to 2 bases, leaving 2 bases not matched to a gene. Germline-derived CDR1 and CDR2 are SGHVS and FNYEAQ. This CDR3 is CASSLAPGGNTEAFF. DNA for the CDR3: TGTGCCAGCAGCTTAGCTCCAGGGGGCAACACTGAAGCTTTCTTT.

This clonotype was picked up many times. The chain has TRBV2 and TRBJ2-2; D remains unclear. V was cut by 8 bases and J by 4 bases, with 14 bases left in between. The CDR3 sequence is 14 residues long. CDR1 SNHLY and CDR2 FYNNEI come from the germline V gene. The CDR3: CASFFAGSTGELFF. DNA of the CDR3: TGTGCCAGCTTTTTCGCCGGTTCCACCGGGGAGCTGTTTTTT.

This clonotype was seen ten or more times. The chain uses TRBV20-1 and TRBJ1-2; weak D call: TRBD1 (5 bases). The CDR3 spans 13 residues. Trimming removed 3 bases at V and 2 bases at J, with 10 bases between. Germline V lookup: CDR1 DFQATT, CDR2 SNEGSKA (reference sequence). CDR3 residues: CSASPAGNYGYTF. CDR3 in DNA: TGCAGTGCTAGCCCAGCAGGGAACTATGGCTACACCTTC.

J is TRBJ2-7 and V is TRBV7-8; D uncertain. Germline CDR1 and CDR2: SGHVS and FQNEAQ. The CDR3 extends over 15 amino acids. Trimming stripped 4 bases from V and 3 bases from J, with 16 bases between. The CDR3 loop reads CASSSGPPTNYEQYF. As DNA, the CDR3 is TGTGCCAGCAGCTCAGGCCCACCCACCAACTACGAGCAGTACTTC.